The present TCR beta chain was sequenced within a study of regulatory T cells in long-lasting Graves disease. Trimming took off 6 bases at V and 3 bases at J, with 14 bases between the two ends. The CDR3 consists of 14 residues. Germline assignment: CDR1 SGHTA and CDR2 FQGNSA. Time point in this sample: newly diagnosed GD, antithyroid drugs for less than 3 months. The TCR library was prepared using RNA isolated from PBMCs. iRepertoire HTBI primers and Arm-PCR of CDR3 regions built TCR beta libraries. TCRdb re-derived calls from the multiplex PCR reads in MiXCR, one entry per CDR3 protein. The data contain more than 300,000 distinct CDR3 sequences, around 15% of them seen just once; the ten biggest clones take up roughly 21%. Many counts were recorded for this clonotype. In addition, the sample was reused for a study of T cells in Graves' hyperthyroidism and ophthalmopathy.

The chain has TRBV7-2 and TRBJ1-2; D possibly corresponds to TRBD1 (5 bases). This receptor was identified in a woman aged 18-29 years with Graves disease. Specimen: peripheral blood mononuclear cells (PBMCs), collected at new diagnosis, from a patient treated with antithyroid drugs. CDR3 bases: TGTGCCAGCAGTCCTCAAGTGACAGACTATGGCTACACCTTC. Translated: CASSPQVTDYGYTF. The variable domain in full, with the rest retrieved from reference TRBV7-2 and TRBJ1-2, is GAGVSQSPSNKVTEKGKDVELRCDPISGHTALYWYRQSLGQGLEFLIYFQGNSAPDKSGLPSDRFSAERTGGSVSTLTIQRTQQEDSAVYLCASSPQVTDYGYTFGSGTRLTVV.